One and the same sample provided the 21 T cell receptor beta chains below, sequenced in a study of cytomegalovirus exposure and HLA in healthy donors. Sequencing was performed with immunoSEQ multiplex PCR; in TCRdb, only in-frame clones are kept and a portion is missing. This sample has hundreds of thousands of clones; around four fifths occur once, and the top ten carry roughly 5.5%. Input material: PBMCs. All receptors come from a woman aged 18-29 years in good health and CMV-seronegative.

V and J are TRBV7-9 and TRBJ1-2, with D perhaps matching TRBD1 (5 bases). Germline CDR1 SEHNR, CDR2 FQNEAQ (reference sequence). Between the trimmed V and J ends, which lost 3 bases and 4 bases, there was a span of 15 bases. This CDR3 has 15 amino acids. The CDR3 region has the DNA TGTGCCAGCAGCTTCGCAGGGAATAGGGCCTATGGCTACACCTTC. Its translation: CASSFAGNRAYGYTF.

The genes are TRBV5-4 and TRBJ2-2; TRBD1 agrees at 7 bases. The CDR3 covers 15 residues. CDR1 is SGHNT, CDR2 YYREEE, per germline (reference sequence). V was clipped by 4 bases and J by 6 bases; unmatched bases: 9. The CDR3 DNA follows: TGTGCCAGCAGCGATGCCGGGACAGCGGCCGGGGAGCTGTTTTTT. This gives the protein CASSDAGTAAGELFF.

Only a few counts were recorded for this clone. The CDR3 protein is CASSQLGYGYTF. As DNA, the CDR3 is TGTGCCAGCAGCCAGCTCGGCTATGGCTACACCTTC. The V and J genes are TRBV11-2 and TRBJ1-2; D unresolved. The V and J ends lost 5 bases and 4 bases respectively, with 8 bases between them. CDR1 is SGHAT, CDR2 FQNNGV, per germline. This CDR3 comprises 12 residues.

This clone was seen just once. The chain carries TRBV5-1 and TRBJ2-7; TRBD2 aligns across 9 bases. This CDR3 is 16 amino acids long. CDR1 is SGHRS, CDR2 YFSETQ, per germline. Losses at the gene ends were 4 bases for V and 0 bases for J; bases not matched to a gene: 8. CDR3 DNA sequence: TGCGCCAGCAGCCCATATAGCGGGGGCCGCTCCTACGAGCAGTACTTC. It translates to CASSPYSGGRSYEQYF.

This chain uses TRBV7-9 with TRBJ2-7, with TRBD2 as a possible D gene (5 bases). The V end was cut by 0 bases, the J end by 3 bases, with 6 bases between. This CDR3 is 13 amino acids long. Germline CDR1 SEHNR, CDR2 FQNEAQ (reference sequence). The CDR3, as DNA: TGTGCCAGCAGCTTAGCAGGGAGCTACGAGCAGTACTTC. This sequence encodes CASSLAGSYEQYF.

V is TRBV28 and J is TRBJ2-7, with 7 bases aligning to TRBD2. This CDR3 is 15 amino acids long. CDR1 MDHEN and CDR2 SYDVKM come from the germline V gene. J was trimmed by 2 bases and V by 5 bases; bases with no gene match: 9. The DNA of the CDR3 is TGTGCCAGCAGTGGGGGGGTAGCGGAGCCCTACGAGCAGTACTTC. Translated, it gives CASSGGVAEPYEQYF.

This clone appeared a single time. This chain links TRBV28 with TRBJ2-7; 12 bases match TRBD1. V was pared by 5 bases and J by 4 bases, with 6 bases of the junction left unmatched. The CDR3 sequence is 15 residues long. Germline CDR1 MDHEN, CDR2 SYDVKM. Here the CDR3 reads CASSNPGQGAYEQYF. Here the CDR3 DNA reads TGTGCCAGCAGTAACCCGGGACAGGGGGCTTACGAGCAGTACTTC.

The J gene is TRBJ1-2, the V gene TRBV30; TRBD1 matches 9 bases. Trimming cost V 3 bases and J 4 bases; bases outside gene matches: 6. CDR1 is GTSNPN and CDR2 is SVGIG in the germline V gene (reference sequence). The CDR3 length is 14 residues. CDR3 nucleotides: TGTGCCTGGAGAGTACAGGGGGCCGGCTATGGCTACACCTTC. This gives the protein CAWRVQGAGYGYTF.

The J gene is TRBJ1-1, the V gene TRBV28; 8 bases are shared with TRBD1. J gave up 1 base and V 6 bases, and 10 bases lay outside the gene matches. The CDR3 is 16 amino acids. Germline CDR1 MDHEN, CDR2 SYDVKM. The CDR3 region has the DNA TGTGCCAGCAGAAGAGGGCTGACAGGGGCGAACACTGAAGCTTTCTTT. Translation: CASRRGLTGANTEAFF.

This chain links TRBV27 with TRBJ1-1; 7 bases agree with TRBD1. The CDR3 has 15 residues. Trimming took 5 bases from V and 0 from J; bases not matched to a gene: 6. The germline CDR1 and CDR2 sequences are MNHEY and SMNVEV (reference sequence). The CDR3 DNA reads as TGTGCCAGCAGTAAAACAGGGGTTTTGAACACTGAAGCTTTCTTT. Translating it yields CASSKTGVLNTEAFF.

Details on this clone: The junction shows a germline mismatch at one end, possibly a read error. V and J are TRBV5-1 and TRBJ1-4; 10 bases agree with TRBD1. CDR1 and CDR2 from the germline V gene are SGHRS and YFSETQ. CDR3 size: 14 residues. The DNA of the CDR3 is TGCGCCAGCAGCTATTCCCGGGACAGGGGCCCAAAGGTTTTT. This translates into CASSYSRDRGPKVF.

The chain recombines TRBV9 with TRBJ1-6; 12 bases map to TRBD1. There are 14 residues in the CDR3. Germline trimming cut 3 bases from V and 9 bases from J; bases unmatched to any gene: 1. Per the germline V gene, CDR1 is SGDLS and CDR2 is YYNGEE. The chain's CDR3 is CASSAGQGASPLHF. CDR3 DNA: TGTGCCAGCAGCGCGGGACAGGGGGCTTCACCCCTCCACTTT.

The rearrangement joins TRBV7-2 to TRBJ1-2; D may be TRBD1 (6 bases). Germline-derived CDR1 and CDR2 are SGHTA and FQGNSA. V was cut by 3 bases and J by 0 bases, with 8 bases left in between. This CDR3 is 14 amino acids long. The CDR3 DNA is TGTGCCAGCAGCTTGGGGGACACTAACTATGGCTACACCTTC. Protein product: CASSLGDTNYGYTF. Full variable domain (missing parts from reference TRBV7-2 and TRBJ1-2): GAGVSQSPSNKVTEKGKDVELRCDPISGHTALYWYRQSLGQGLEFLIYFQGNSAPDKSGLPSDRFSAERTGGSVSTLTIQRTQQEDSAVYLCASSLGDTNYGYTFGSGTRLTVV.

V and J are TRBV5-1 and TRBJ2-5; TRBD1 matches 10 bases. J gave up 3 bases and V 3 bases, and 5 bases lay outside the gene matches. The germline CDR1 and CDR2 sequences are SGHRS and YFSETQ. The CDR3 loop spans 15 amino acids. CDR3 in DNA: TGCGCCAGCAGCTGGGGGACAGGGGTTGAAGAGACCCAGTACTTC. It codes for CASSWGTGVEETQYF.

The genes are TRBV15 and TRBJ1-5; D may be TRBD1 (6 bases). This CDR3 region has 15 residues. Trimming removed 7 bases at V and 6 bases at J, with 19 bases between. Per germline, CDR1 LNHNV and CDR2 YYDKDF (reference sequence). This CDR3 reads CATNPDRSFAQPQHF. The CDR3 region has the DNA TGTGCCACCAACCCAGACAGGTCTTTCGCTCAGCCCCAGCATTTT.

This clone was recorded at least ten times. The J gene is TRBJ2-1, the V gene TRBV4-2; a weak D match, TRBD2 (5 bases). This CDR3 is 14 amino acids long. Germline values: CDR1 LGHNA, CDR2 YNFKEQ. V lost 2 bases, J lost 0 bases, and 5 bases lay in between. The CDR3 region has the DNA TGTGCCAGCAGCCAAAGCGGCTCCTACAATGAGCAGTTCTTC. Protein: CASSQSGSYNEQFF.

This clone was recorded once. J is TRBJ1-2 and V is TRBV7-8; TRBD1 is a possible D gene (5 bases). Germline CDR1 SGHVS, CDR2 FQNEAQ. The CDR3 loop spans 13 amino acids. V shed 5 bases and J shed 2 bases, with 9 bases lying between them. DNA for the CDR3: TGTGCCAGCAGCCAACAGGAGAACTATGGCTACACCTTC. It yields the protein CASSQQENYGYTF.

The genes are TRBV15 and TRBJ1-6; the D is unclear. From germline, CDR1 is LNHNV and CDR2 YYDKDF (reference sequence). CDR3 length: 13 amino acids. V was trimmed by 3 bases and J by 10 bases, leaving 10 bases between them. CDR3 sequence reads: CATSSRPGSPLHF. The CDR3 region has the DNA TGTGCCACCAGCAGCAGGCCGGGCTCACCCCTCCACTTT.

The chain employs TRBV19 and TRBJ1-5, with 9 bases identical to TRBD1. Trimming at V came to 7 bases and at J to 3 bases, leaving 10 bases not matched to a gene. The germline V gene has CDR1 LNHDA and CDR2 SQIVND (reference sequence). The CDR3 is made up of 16 amino acids. The CDR3 DNA follows: TGTGCCAGTACCGGTCCCGGGACAGGGAACAATCAGCCCCAGCATTTT. The encoded protein is CASTGPGTGNNQPQHF.

Only a few counts were recorded for this clone. V usage is TRBV28 and J usage is TRBJ1-3; D gene unclear. There are 14 residues in the CDR3. The germline V and J ends were trimmed by 6 bases and 0 bases, with 9 bases remaining between them. Germline V gives CDR1 MDHEN, CDR2 SYDVKM. DNA for the CDR3: TGTGCCAGCAGGGATTTGAGCTCTGGAAACACCATATATTTT. Amino acids: CASRDLSSGNTIYF.

The V call is TRBV5-1, the J call TRBJ2-5; 9 bases line up with TRBD1. Germline V gives CDR1 SGHRS, CDR2 YFSETQ. V lost 2 bases and J lost 3; bases outside the gene matches: 2. The CDR3 is made up of 14 amino acids. Written as DNA, the CDR3 is TGCGCCAGCAGCTTTCGGGACAGGGAAGAGACCCAGTACTTC. It specifies CASSFRDREETQYF.